Below, one TCR beta chain is given with its context. The sample originates from a study of CD8+ T cells in alopecia areata. Study details: For the treated group, dosing was oral tofacitinib at 5 to 10 mg twice daily. A 6-month period off drug followed tofacitinib, which lasted 6 to 18 months.

Following RNA extraction, reverse transcription yielded cDNA that acted as the sequencing template. Method: immunoSEQ multiplex PCR; TCRdb's copy keeps in-frame clones and lacks some. Of more than 95,000 clones listed, roughly two fifths were seen once; the top ten hold 3% to 3.5%. Peripheral blood samples and lesional scalp punch biopsies were obtained from alopecia areata patients. From PBMCs, CD4+ and CD8+ T cells were sorted. V gave up 8 bases and J gave up 2 bases, with 12 bases separating them. Per the germline V gene, CDR1 is MNHEY and CDR2 is SMNVEV (reference sequence). This CDR3 comprises 13 residues.

The sample consisted of CD4+ T cells sorted from blood. V and J are TRBV27 and TRBJ2-5, with no clear D. This TCR was sampled from a human donor with alopecia areata. The CDR3 region is CASGQRRQETQYF. The DNA for the CDR3 is TGTGCCAGCGGGCAACGGCGACAAGAGACCCAGTACTTC.